The 19 T cell receptor beta chains presented below share a single source sample, sequenced in a study of cytomegalovirus exposure and HLA in healthy donors. Use of 60 Vbeta and 13 Jbeta primers characterized the PCR. The data were produced by immunoSEQ multiplex PCR, yet TCRdb's version contains in-frame clones alone and is incomplete. The sample contains approximately 220,000 clones, under 80% of which appear only once. Sequencing was done on a sample of PBMCs. The source is a woman aged 25 to 45 in good health and CMV-seronegative.

The chain has TRBV12-5 and TRBJ1-1, with unresolved D. Germline V gives CDR1 LGHNT, CDR2 FRNRAP. The V gene lost 0 bases and the J gene lost 0 bases, with 8 bases spanning the gap. This CDR3 has 15 amino acids. CDR3 coding DNA: TGTGCTAGTGGTTTGGTACTTGGGCTGAACACTGAAGCTTTCTTT. Protein: CASGLVLGLNTEAFF.

As to this clone: A read error may account for a junction end that differs from germline. The V gene is TRBV5-4, the J gene TRBJ2-2, with TRBD2 matching over 10 bases. The V gene's germline CDR1 is SGHNT and CDR2 YYREEE (reference sequence). The CDR3 has 18 amino acids. The CDR3 coding sequence is TGTGCCACCAGCTTGCCTAGCGGGGGACTCGGGGGCACCGGGGAGCTGTTTTTT. Protein: CATSLPSGGLGGTGELFF.

This clone showed up just a few times. The V and J genes are TRBV5-6 and TRBJ1-1, with D uncertain. Germline V gene lookup returns CDR1 SGHDT and CDR2 YYEEEE. V was cut by 4 bases and J by 4 bases, with 17 bases left in between. The CDR3 runs to 15 residues. This CDR3 reads CASSRRSERSTEAFF. CDR3 nucleotides: TGTGCCAGCAGCCGAAGAAGCGAAAGGAGCACTGAAGCTTTCTTT.

V is TRBV7-2 and J is TRBJ1-5; TRBD1 is a possible D gene (5 bases). The V and J ends lost 3 bases and 1 base respectively, with 7 bases between them. CDR1 SGHTA and CDR2 FQGNSA come from the germline V gene. The CDR3 has 14 residues. CDR3 amino acids: CASSFRGSNQPQHF. For the CDR3, the DNA is TGTGCCAGCAGCTTTAGGGGAAGCAATCAGCCCCAGCATTTT. Supplemented by reference TRBV7-2 and TRBJ1-5, the full variable domain reads GAGVSQSPSNKVTEKGKDVELRCDPISGHTALYWYRQSLGQGLEFLIYFQGNSAPDKSGLPSDRFSAERTGGSVSTLTIQRTQQEDSAVYLCASSFRGSNQPQHFGDGTRLSIL.

The CDR3 DNA is TGTGCCAGCAGACCCGGGACAGGGGCCTATGGCTACACCTTC. It specifies CASRPGTGAYGYTF. The chain recombines TRBV6-4 with TRBJ1-2, with 10 nucleotides matching TRBD1. The germline CDR1 and CDR2 sequences are MRHNA and SNTAGT. The J segment lost 4 bases and the V segment lost 6 bases, leaving 5 bases of the junction unmatched. The CDR3 is 14 residues long.

The chain joins TRBV7-6 to TRBJ2-1; D not resolved. Trimming left V 2 bases short and J 0 bases short, with 11 bases between. From germline, CDR1 is SGHVS and CDR2 FNYEAQ. The CDR3 sequence is 16 residues long. In DNA form, the CDR3 reads TGTGCCAGCAGCTTAAATCCCCCGAGCTCCTACAATGAGCAGTTCTTC. This gives the protein CASSLNPPSSYNEQFF. Based on the CDR3 plus reference TRBV7-6 and TRBJ2-1, the full variable domain is GAGVSQSPRYKVTKRGQDVALRCDPISGHVSLYWYRQALGQGPEFLTYFNYEAQQDKSGLPNDRFSAERPEGSISTLTIQRTEQRDSAMYRCASSLNPPSSYNEQFFGPGTRLTVL.

The V and J genes are TRBV30 and TRBJ1-5, with D perhaps TRBD1 (5 bases). The germline gives CDR1 GTSNPN, CDR2 SVGIG (reference sequence). The CDR3 spans 13 residues. In DNA form, the CDR3 reads TGTGCGTGCGCGGGGGGGGACCATCAGCCCCAGCATTTT. This sequence encodes CACAGGDHQPQHF.

J is TRBJ2-7 and V is TRBV19; TRBD1 agrees at 9 bases. The ends lost 3 bases at V and 4 bases at J; junction bases unmatched: 4. CDR1 is LNHDA and CDR2 is SQIVND in the germline V gene (reference sequence). The CDR3 sequence is 14 residues long. CDR3 sequence reads: CASSITGGVYEQYF. The CDR3 nucleotides read TGTGCCAGTAGTATCACAGGGGGCGTATACGAGCAGTACTTC.

The V call is TRBV5-1, the J call TRBJ1-2; 7 bases match TRBD1. Germline lookup yields CDR1 SGHRS and CDR2 YFSETQ. J gave up 6 bases and V 3 bases, and 8 bases lay outside the gene matches. The CDR3 has 14 amino acids. The CDR3 region has the DNA TGCGCCAGCAGCTCGCCGACAGGGAATCATGGCTACACCTTC. As protein: CASSSPTGNHGYTF.

The chain employs TRBV7-8 and TRBJ2-7, with 8 bases that match TRBD2. The germline V gene encodes CDR1 SGHVS and CDR2 FQNEAQ. V gave up 5 bases and J gave up 4 bases; unmatched junction bases: 10. The CDR3 consists of 15 residues. CDR3 loop: CASSTRAGESYEQYF. The CDR3 nucleotides read TGTGCCAGCAGCACCCGAGCGGGAGAATCTTACGAGCAGTACTTC.

The chain joins TRBV4-1 to TRBJ2-1; the match to TRBD2 covers 9 bases. The V gene's germline CDR1 is MGHRA and CDR2 YSYEKL. This CDR3 contains 17 residues. The ends lost 0 bases at V and 0 bases at J; junction bases unmatched: 3. CDR3 residues: CASSQDFSGSSYNEQFF. CDR3 nucleotides: TGCGCCAGCAGCCAAGATTTTAGCGGGAGCTCCTACAATGAGCAGTTCTTC.

The chain is built from TRBV6-5 and TRBJ2-3, with a possible D match to TRBD1 (6 bases). This CDR3 contains 15 residues. In germline, CDR1 is MNHEY, CDR2 SVGAGI. The germline V and J ends were trimmed by 0 bases and 2 bases, with 9 bases remaining between them. CDR3 coding DNA: TGTGCCAGCAGTTACTCAGACAGGCCCACAGATACGCAGTATTTT. Translation: CASSYSDRPTDTQYF.

The V and J genes are TRBV2 and TRBJ2-7, with D maybe TRBD2 (7 bases). The V gene's germline CDR1 is SNHLY and CDR2 FYNNEI. The CDR3 contains 11 residues. Trimming shortened V by 8 bases and J by 6 bases, and 11 bases separated the two germline ends. The CDR3 region has the DNA TGTGCCAGCCTCGGGGGGCTCGAGCAGTACTTC. Amino acids: CASLGGLEQYF.

This clone has more than one count but fewer than ten. The chain carries TRBV9 and TRBJ2-1, with D possibly TRBD2 on 5 matching bases. The CDR3 sequence is 15 residues long. Germline V gene sequence: CDR1 SGDLS, CDR2 YYNGEE. V lost 6 bases and J 1 base, leaving 14 bases between the germline ends. The CDR3 DNA reads as TGTGCCAGCAATGAGGGTGGCCGTTCCTACAATGAGCAGTTCTTC. The encoded protein is CASNEGGRSYNEQFF.

The chain joins TRBV9 to TRBJ1-2; maybe TRBD1 (6 bases). This CDR3 spans 18 amino acids. The V and J ends lost 4 bases and 4 bases respectively, with 26 bases between them. The germline V gene encodes CDR1 SGDLS and CDR2 YYNGEE. The CDR3 region is CASSSAPDGQPHGYGYTF. CDR3 DNA sequence: TGTGCCAGCAGCAGCGCTCCAGATGGACAGCCCCATGGCTATGGCTACACCTTC.

The chain has TRBV19 and TRBJ1-1; D gene ambiguous. Germline V gene data show CDR1 as LNHDA and CDR2 as SQIVND (reference sequence). V lost 1 base and J lost 1, with 10 bases in between. This CDR3 has 15 amino acids. The CDR3 bases are TGTGCCAGTAGTATAGTGGAGGCCGGGAACACTGAAGCTTTCTTT. Its translation: CASSIVEAGNTEAFF.

This chain links TRBV19 with TRBJ1-2; no clear D. V was trimmed by 1 base and J by 2 bases, leaving 5 bases between them. The CDR3 length is 13 residues. CDR1 and CDR2 (germline): LNHDA, SQIVND (reference sequence). DNA of the CDR3: TGTGCCAGTAGTATAGCCAGAAACTATGGCTACACCTTC. This encodes CASSIARNYGYTF. The whole variable domain, remainder taken from reference TRBV19 and TRBJ1-2, is DGGITQSPKYLFRKEGQNVTLSCEQNLNHDAMYWYRQDPGQGLRLIYYSQIVNDFQKGDIAEGYSVSREKKESFPLTVTSAQKNPTAFYLCASSIARNYGYTFGSGTRLTVV.

This chain links TRBV6-5 with TRBJ1-5; TRBD1 matches 7 bases. The CDR3 consists of 14 residues. V was pared by 5 bases and J by 6 bases, with 7 bases of the junction left unmatched. Germline CDR1 MNHEY, CDR2 SVGAGI. CDR3 sequence: CASSGTGVGQPQHF. The CDR3 nucleotides read TGTGCCAGCAGTGGTACAGGGGTTGGTCAGCCCCAGCATTTT.

The CDR3 DNA reads as TGCGCCAGCAGCTCGAAGACAGGTTTCACTGAAGCTTTCTTT. It translates to CASSSKTGFTEAFF. This chain links TRBV5-1 with TRBJ1-1; D is perhaps TRBD1 (6 bases). This CDR3 is 14 amino acids long. The V and J ends lost 3 bases and 4 bases respectively, with 13 bases between them. The V gene's germline CDR1 is SGHRS and CDR2 YFSETQ.